One T cell receptor beta chain is described in this entry. Its antigen is unidentified. The data derive from a study of T cell responses to AZD1222 COVID-19 vaccine. Overall study: Pooled together were second doses at about 4 or about 12 weeks. Study-wide results and caveats: The donor cohort was predominantly white British with a female majority, and clonal diversity may have been underestimated. Spike-specific TCR breadth rose after two AZD1222 doses, and depth rose as well.

V was trimmed by 2 bases and J by 8 bases, leaving 6 bases between them. CDR3 length equals 12 residues. The germline V gene has CDR1 MDHEN and CDR2 SYDVKM. The assay was immunoSEQ multiplex PCR, and TCRdb's table has in-frame clones only and misses some. The data show some 120,000 clones, 87% seen once. V is TRBV28 and J is TRBJ2-2; possibly TRBD2 for D (6 bases). The sequence came from an adult in good health. The specimen was peripheral blood, collected on day 0 of AZD1222 vaccination. This CDR3 reads CASSLGGGELFF. In DNA, the CDR3 is TGTGCCAGCAGTTTAGGAGGGGGGGAGCTGTTTTTT. Based on the CDR3 plus reference TRBV28 and TRBJ2-2, the full variable domain is DVKVTQSSRYLVKRTGEKVFLECVQDMDHENMFWYRQDPGLGLRLIYFSYDVKMKEKGDIPEGYSVSREKKERFSLILESASTNQTSMYLCASSLGGGELFFGEGSRLTVL.